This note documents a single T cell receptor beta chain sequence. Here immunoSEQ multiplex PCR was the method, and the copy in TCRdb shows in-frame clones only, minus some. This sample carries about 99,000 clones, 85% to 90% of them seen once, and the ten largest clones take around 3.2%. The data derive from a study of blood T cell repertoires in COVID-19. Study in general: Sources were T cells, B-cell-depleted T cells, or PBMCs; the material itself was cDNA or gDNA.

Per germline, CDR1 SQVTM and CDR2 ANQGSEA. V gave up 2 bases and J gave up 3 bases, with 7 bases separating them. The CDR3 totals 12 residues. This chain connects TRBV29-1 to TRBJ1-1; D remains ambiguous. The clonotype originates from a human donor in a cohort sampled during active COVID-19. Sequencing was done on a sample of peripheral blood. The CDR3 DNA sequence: TGCAGCGTTGAACGAGGTGACACTGAAGCTTTCTTT. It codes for CSVERGDTEAFF.